This entry features one T cell receptor beta chain sequence. Looked up from germline, CDR1 is SGHKS and CDR2 is YYEKEE (reference sequence). Trimming stripped 1 base from V and 8 bases from J, with 22 bases between. The CDR3 spans 17 residues. TCRdb's table, derived via immunoSEQ multiplex PCR, lists solely in-frame clones and lacks some. The data contain some 240,000 clones, approximately 83% of them seen just once; the ten biggest clones take up about 3.5%. The sample originates from a study of blood T cell repertoires in COVID-19. The clonotype was recovered from a woman between 35 and 50 years old with acute COVID-19. The chain has TRBV5-5 and TRBJ2-1, with D uncertain. Sequencing was done on a sample of PBMCs or T cells enriched from blood (not recorded which). The CDR3 nucleotides are TGTGCCAGCAGCTTGATCCGGGTGCAGTATTCTTCGGATGAGCAGTTCTTC. It encodes CASSLIRVQYSSDEQFF.